Below are 5 T cell receptor beta chains sequenced from a single sample in a study of T cells in localized non-small cell lung cancer. The protocol was immunoSEQ multiplex PCR, while the TCRdb copy is restricted to in-frame clones and leaves out a portion. The sample holds 20,000 to 25,000 clones, 84% seen once. The sequencing used peripheral blood, collected before any cancer treatment. The receptors here all came from a man between 40 and 75 years old with stage I lung adenocarcinoma.

The rearrangement links TRBV4-2 to TRBJ2-1; D may correspond to TRBD1 or TRBD2 (7 bases each). Germline loops: CDR1 LGHNA, CDR2 YNFKEQ. The CDR3 covers 14 residues. Between the trimmed V and J ends, which lost 7 bases and 7 bases, there was a span of 17 bases. This CDR3 reads CASTQGGALNEQFF. The CDR3 nucleotides read TGTGCCAGCACCCAGGGGGGGGCGTTGAATGAGCAGTTCTTC.

The rearrangement links TRBV5-1 to TRBJ1-6, with unresolved D. CDR1 and CDR2 (germline): SGHRS, YFSETQ. The CDR3 extends over 13 amino acids. V was cut by 1 base and J by 7 bases, with 6 bases left in between. DNA of the CDR3: TGCGCCAGCAGCTTGAGGGTAAATTCACCCCTCCACTTT. Translated, it gives CASSLRVNSPLHF.

The CDR3 nucleotides are TGCAGCGTGGGTAGGCCAGCTCATGGCAATGAGCAGTTCTTC. It translates to CSVGRPAHGNEQFF. This rearrangement joins TRBV29-1 to TRBJ2-1, with D unresolved. Trimming left V 6 bases short and J 6 bases short, with 18 bases between. This CDR3 is built from 14 residues. Germline values: CDR1 SQVTM, CDR2 ANQGSEA.

The chain links TRBV10-1 to TRBJ2-3; D may be TRBD1 or TRBD2 (6 bases each). The germline V gene encodes CDR1 WNHNN and CDR2 SYGVQD (reference sequence). This CDR3 comprises 12 residues. CDR3 in amino acids: CAETRGVDTQYF. The CDR3 nucleotides read TGCGCTGAGACAAGGGGGGTGGATACGCAGTATTTT.

This clone was seen a handful of times. The chain recombines TRBV27 with TRBJ1-2; D possibly corresponds to TRBD1 (5 bases). The CDR3 is made up of 14 amino acids. Germline V gene lookup returns CDR1 MNHEY and CDR2 SMNVEV (reference sequence). Trimming took 8 bases from V and 3 from J, leaving 16 bases between them. CDR3 DNA sequence: TGTGCCAGCCGCGACTTCACCAGGGACTATGGCTACACCTTC. It translates to CASRDFTRDYGYTF.